This entry lists 15 T cell receptor beta chains sequenced from one sample in a study of T-cell reconstitution after alpha-beta-depleted transplantation in children. The authors prepared the TCRbeta library with unique molecular identifiers. TCRdb analysed the PCR reads with MiXCR anew, one entry per CDR3 protein. The data show some 200,000 distinct CDR3 sequences, with 7% to 9% seen just once and 35% to 40% held by the top ten. The sample consisted of PBMCs, mostly from graft donor cells, taken 360 days after TCRalphabeta/CD19-depleted stem cell transplant. These receptor sequences come from a male patient between 2 and 15 years old who had a stem cell transplant for acute myeloid leukemia, so the T cells may come from the graft donor.

The J gene is TRBJ2-7, the V gene TRBV12-3 or TRBV12-4; D remains ambiguous. Trimming removed 3 bases from V and 0 bases from J, with 9 bases in between. This CDR3 comprises 14 residues. Written as DNA, the CDR3 is TGTGCCAGCAGTTTTTTCGGCGGCTCCTACGAGCAGTACTTC. Translated: CASSFFGGSYEQYF.

This clonotype was observed a handful of times. This chain connects TRBV29-1 to TRBJ2-7; D perhaps matches TRBD2 (6 bases). Trimming left V 0 bases short and J 1 base short, with 13 bases between. Germline CDR1 is SQVTM and CDR2 is ANQGSEA. This CDR3 comprises 15 residues. In nucleotides, the CDR3 is TGCAGCGTTGAAGATCTCCGGGAGAGTTCCTACGAGCAGTACTTC. This codes for CSVEDLRESSYEQYF.

The chain combines TRBV7-6 with TRBJ1-1, with D tentatively TRBD1 (5 bases). V lost 4 bases and J lost 3, with 12 bases in between. The CDR3 covers 14 residues. In germline, CDR1 is SGHVS, CDR2 FNYEAQ. For the CDR3, the DNA is TGTGCCAGCAGCTCCCCGGGGGTACACACTGAAGCTTTCTTT. Its translation: CASSSPGVHTEAFF.

This clonotype was counted at least ten times. The chain uses TRBV5-1 and TRBJ2-3; 8 bases align to TRBD1. Germline trimming cut 4 bases from V and 0 bases from J; bases unmatched to any gene: 4. The germline CDR1 and CDR2 sequences are SGHRS and YFSETQ. The CDR3 contains 15 residues. The DNA for the CDR3 is TGCGCCAGCAGCAAGACAGGGGCTAGCACAGATACGCAGTATTTT. It is translated as CASSKTGASTDTQYF.

This clonotype was observed at least ten times. This CDR3 reads CASSQSRYRGGTGELFF. The CDR3 coding sequence is TGTGCCAGCAGCCAATCCCGCTACAGGGGTGGAACCGGGGAGCTGTTTTTT. This chain uses TRBV4-2 with TRBJ2-2, with 7 bases lining up with TRBD1. In germline, CDR1 is LGHNA, CDR2 YNFKEQ. The CDR3 spans 17 residues. V trimming: 2 bases; J trimming: 5 bases; junction bases outside the gene matches: 11.

The V gene is TRBV7-8, the J gene TRBJ2-7; 7 bases line up with TRBD2. CDR3 length equals 15 residues. Germline lookup yields CDR1 SGHVS and CDR2 FQNEAQ. The V gene end was trimmed by 5 bases and the J gene end by 5 bases; junction bases not matched to a gene: 12. The CDR3 loop is CASSHRLGGSHEQYF. CDR3 DNA: TGTGCCAGCAGCCATAGGCTGGGCGGGAGTCACGAGCAGTACTTC.

Of note for this clonotype: The CDR3 does not close with the conserved phenylalanine or tryptophan, likely indicating a read error. This chain uses TRBV11-2 with TRBJ2-5; 7 positions match TRBD1. Per germline, CDR1 SGHAT and CDR2 FQNNGV. This CDR3 is built from 15 residues. V trimming: 5 bases; J trimming: 4 bases; junction bases outside the gene matches: 10. For the CDR3, the DNA is TGTGCCAGCAGCCCAACCCACAGGGGTAGAGAGACCCAGTACTAC. This codes for CASSPTHRGRETQYY.

This clonotype was seen repeatedly, ten times or more. The V gene is TRBV12-3 or TRBV12-4, the J gene TRBJ2-1; D is perhaps TRBD2 (5 bases). V shed 3 bases and J shed 9 bases, with 12 bases lying between them. The CDR3 covers 13 residues. The CDR3 loop is CASSFPSSGEQFF. CDR3 sequence (DNA): TGTGCCAGCAGTTTTCCTAGCAGCGGTGAGCAGTTCTTC.

This clonotype was seen ten or more times. V usage is TRBV20-1 and J usage is TRBJ2-3; D not certain. The CDR3 has 12 amino acids. V was pared by 4 bases and J by 6 bases, with 11 bases between. Germline CDR1 is DFQATT and CDR2 is SNEGSKA (reference sequence). This CDR3 is CSAIWVPDTQYF. CDR3 bases: TGCAGTGCTATTTGGGTCCCGGATACGCAGTATTTT.

This clonotype was detected many times. The rearrangement uses TRBV29-1 and TRBJ2-1; 9 bases are a match to TRBD2. Per the germline V gene, CDR1 is SQVTM and CDR2 is ANQGSEA. Trimming at V came to 6 bases and at J to 5 bases, leaving 5 bases not matched to a gene. This CDR3 is built from 13 residues. In DNA, the CDR3 is TGCAGCGTAGCGACTAGCGGAAACAATGAGCAGTTCTTC. Its translation is CSVATSGNNEQFF.

This clonotype has just a few counts. The chain couples TRBV6-5 to TRBJ1-1; 10 positions agree with TRBD1. This CDR3 contains 15 residues. Per germline, CDR1 MNHEY and CDR2 SVGAGI. Germline trimming cut 0 bases from V and 7 bases from J; bases unmatched to any gene: 5. This CDR3 reads CASSYSIWDRGEAFF. Here the CDR3 DNA reads TGTGCCAGCAGTTACTCGATATGGGACAGGGGTGAAGCTTTCTTT.

The chain recombines TRBV20-1 with TRBJ2-5, with D maybe TRBD2 (5 bases). The germline V gene encodes CDR1 DFQATT and CDR2 SNEGSKA (reference sequence). Trimming removed 3 bases at V and 4 bases at J, with 12 bases between. CDR3 size: 13 residues. In DNA form, the CDR3 reads TGCAGTGCTAGCCGCCCCGAGGGAGAGACCCAGTACTTC. Protein: CSASRPEGETQYF.

The CDR3 bases are TGTGCCAGCACCTCATACATGCCAGCCCACGAGCAGTACTTC. Translating gives CASTSYMPAHEQYF. V is TRBV7-2 and J is TRBJ2-7; D gene uncertain. V lost 7 bases and J 5 bases, leaving 18 bases between the germline ends. Germline values: CDR1 SGHTA, CDR2 FQGNSA. This CDR3 spans 14 amino acids. Complete variable domain (other parts from reference TRBV7-2 and TRBJ2-7): GAGVSQSPSNKVTEKGKDVELRCDPISGHTALYWYRQSLGQGLEFLIYFQGNSAPDKSGLPSDRFSAERTGGSVSTLTIQRTQQEDSAVYLCASTSYMPAHEQYFGPGTRLTVT.

Only a few counts were recorded for this clonotype. This sequence joins TRBV18 and TRBJ1-2, with no clear D. The germline V and J ends were trimmed by 4 bases and 6 bases, with 15 bases remaining between them. Germline V gives CDR1 KGHSH, CDR2 LQKENI. The CDR3 runs to 14 residues. The CDR3 spells CASSLSWQTDGYTF. Here the CDR3 DNA reads TGTGCCAGCTCACTTAGCTGGCAGACGGATGGCTACACCTTC. The full variable domain, with the rest looked up from reference TRBV18 and TRBJ1-2, is NAGVMQNPRHLVRRRGQEARLRCSPMKGHSHVYWYRQLPEEGLKFMVYLQKENIIDESGMPKERFSAEFPKEGPSILRIQQVVRGDSAAYFCASSLSWQTDGYTFGSGTRLTVV.

This clonotype showed up many times. The rearrangement links TRBV10-3 to TRBJ2-2; tentatively, D is TRBD2 (5 bases). The CDR3 consists of 12 residues. Germline V gene sequence: CDR1 ENHRY, CDR2 SYGVKD. V was clipped by 8 bases and J by 2 bases, with 6 bases between them. The CDR3 bases are TGTGCCATCGGAGGAAACACCGGGGAGCTGTTTTTT. Protein product: CAIGGNTGELFF.